Included here is one TCR beta chain sequence, with context. This sample stems from a study of shared clonotypes between healthy human individuals. Study-level background: Per donor, three plates held CD4 naive cells, three held CD4 memory, two held CD8 naive and one held CD8 memory.

Only in-frame clones appear in the TCRdb table, and some are missing; sequencing was by immunoSEQ multiplex PCR. The data contain about 1 million clones, 65% to 75% of them singletons. The length of the CDR3 is 15 residues. Trimming removed 1 base at V and 5 bases at J, with 11 bases between. Germline assignment: CDR1 MNHNS and CDR2 SASEGT. The chain carries TRBV6-1 and TRBJ2-2; D possibly corresponds to TRBD2 (7 bases). Sample: memory CD4+ T cells sorted from blood. Noted subset: CD45RA-negative fraction. The sequence was obtained from a man aged 18 to 29 in good health. The CDR3 DNA sequence: TGTGCCAGCAGTGAAGGGACAGCGGGGACCGGGGAGCTGTTTTTT. This translates into CASSEGTAGTGELFF.